This T cell receptor beta chain was sequenced during a study of CD8+ T cells in alopecia areata. From germline, CDR1 is SEHNR and CDR2 FQNEAQ (reference sequence). V dropped 8 bases and J dropped 2 bases, with 21 bases sitting between them. This CDR3 has 16 amino acids. This clone was recorded once. It was cDNA, reverse transcribed from extracted RNA, that served as the sequencing template. Sequencing was performed with immunoSEQ multiplex PCR; in TCRdb, only in-frame clones are kept and a portion is missing. The sample includes 90,000 to 120,000 clones, 84% of them seen just once. Treatment of the sample: oral pan-JAK inhibitor, 5-10 mg twice daily.

The sample in question was CD8+ T cells sorted from blood, obtained at week 24, from a patient treated with tofacitinib. The genes are TRBV7-9 and TRBJ2-5; the D gene is possibly TRBD2 (7 bases). The receptor comes from a human donor with alopecia areata. This CDR3 is CASVMGASGQQETQYF. The CDR3 bases are TGTGCCAGCGTCATGGGGGCTAGCGGACAGCAAGAGACCCAGTACTTC. Variable domain in full (rest from reference TRBV7-9 and TRBJ2-5): DTGVSQNPRHKITKRGQNVTFRCDPISEHNRLYWYRQTLGQGPEFLTYFQNEAQLEKSRLLSDRFSAERPKGSFSTLEIQRTEQGDSAMYLCASVMGASGQQETQYFGPGTRLLVL.